This T cell receptor beta chain was captured in a study of blood T cell repertoires in COVID-19. Study as a whole: The analysed material was cDNA or gDNA that came from T cells, B-cell-depleted T cells, or PBMCs.

Assay used: immunoSEQ multiplex PCR; TCRdb lists only in-frame clones, some missing. The sample records some 290,000 clones, about 90% being singletons. Between the trimmed V and J ends, which lost 6 bases and 0 bases, there was a span of 11 bases. This CDR3 has 15 amino acids. Germline V gene data show CDR1 as MDHEN and CDR2 as SYDVKM. This sequence originates from a woman aged 25 to 39 with COVID-19, enrolled during active disease. V gene TRBV28 combines with J gene TRBJ1-4; no clear D gene. The sequencing sample was made of peripheral blood. CDR3 loop: CASRGGPATNEKLFF. Written as DNA, the CDR3 is TGTGCCAGCAGGGGAGGACCTGCAACTAATGAAAAACTGTTTTTT.